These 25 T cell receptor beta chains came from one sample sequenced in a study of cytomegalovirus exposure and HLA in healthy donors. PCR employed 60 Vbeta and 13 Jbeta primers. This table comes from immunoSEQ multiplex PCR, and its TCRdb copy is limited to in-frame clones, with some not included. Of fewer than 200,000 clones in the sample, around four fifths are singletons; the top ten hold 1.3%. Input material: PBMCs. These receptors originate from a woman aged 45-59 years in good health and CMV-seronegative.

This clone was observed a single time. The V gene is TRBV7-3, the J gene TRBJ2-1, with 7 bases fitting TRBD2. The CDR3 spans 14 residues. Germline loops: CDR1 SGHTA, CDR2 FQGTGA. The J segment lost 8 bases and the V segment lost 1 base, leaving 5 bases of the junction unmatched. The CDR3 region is CASSLIGEGYEQFF. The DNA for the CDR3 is TGTGCCAGCAGCTTAATTGGGGAGGGCTATGAGCAGTTCTTC.

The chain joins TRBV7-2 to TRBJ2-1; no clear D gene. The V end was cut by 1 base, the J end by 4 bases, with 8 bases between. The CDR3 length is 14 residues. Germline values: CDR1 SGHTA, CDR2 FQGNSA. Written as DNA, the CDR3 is TGTGCCAGCAGCTTAGTGACTGATTACAATGAGCAGTTCTTC. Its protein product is CASSLVTDYNEQFF.

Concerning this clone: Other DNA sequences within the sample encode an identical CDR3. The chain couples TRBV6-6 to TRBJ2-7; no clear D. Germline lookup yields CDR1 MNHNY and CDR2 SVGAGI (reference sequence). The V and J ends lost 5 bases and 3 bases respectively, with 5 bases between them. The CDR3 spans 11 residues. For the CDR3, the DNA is TGTGCCAGCAGTCCGAGCTACGAGCAGTACTTC. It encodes CASSPSYEQYF.

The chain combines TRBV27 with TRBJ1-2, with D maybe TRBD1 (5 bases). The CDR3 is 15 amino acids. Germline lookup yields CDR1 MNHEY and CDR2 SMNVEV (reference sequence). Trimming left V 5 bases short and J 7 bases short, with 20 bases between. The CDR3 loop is CASSSRVGIAGGYTF. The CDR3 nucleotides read TGTGCCAGCAGTAGCAGGGTAGGGATAGCGGGTGGCTACACCTTC.

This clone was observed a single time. The CDR3 sequence is CASSSGEWYNSPLHF. The CDR3 DNA reads as TGTGCCAGCAGTTCGGGGGAATGGTATAATTCACCCCTCCACTTT. The rearrangement joins TRBV27 to TRBJ1-6; D is possibly TRBD1 (5 bases). This CDR3 is 15 amino acids long. Germline CDR1 and CDR2: MNHEY and SMNVEV (reference sequence). V was shortened by 4 bases and J by 4 bases, with 11 bases between the two germline ends.

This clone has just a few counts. CDR3 sequence: CASSIDRMGGNEQFF. The CDR3 DNA follows: TGTGCCAGTAGTATAGATCGAATGGGAGGGAATGAGCAGTTCTTC. The chain recombines TRBV19 with TRBJ2-1; 7 bases match TRBD2. The CDR3 sequence is 15 residues long. CDR1 is LNHDA and CDR2 is SQIVND in the germline V gene (reference sequence). Trimming at V came to 0 bases and at J to 7 bases, leaving 6 bases not matched to a gene.

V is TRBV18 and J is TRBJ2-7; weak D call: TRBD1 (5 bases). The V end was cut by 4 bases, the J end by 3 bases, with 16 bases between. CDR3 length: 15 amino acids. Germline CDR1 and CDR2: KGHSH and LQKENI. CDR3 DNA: TGTGCCAGCTCACGCAGGGTCCCTCAGAACTACGAGCAGTACTTC. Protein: CASSRRVPQNYEQYF.

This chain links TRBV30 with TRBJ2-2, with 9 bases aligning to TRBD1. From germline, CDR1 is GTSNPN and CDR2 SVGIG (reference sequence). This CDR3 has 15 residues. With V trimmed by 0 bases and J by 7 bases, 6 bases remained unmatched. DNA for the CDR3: TGTGCCTGGAGTGTACCTGGACAGGGGCTCGGGGAGCTGTTTTTT. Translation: CAWSVPGQGLGELFF.

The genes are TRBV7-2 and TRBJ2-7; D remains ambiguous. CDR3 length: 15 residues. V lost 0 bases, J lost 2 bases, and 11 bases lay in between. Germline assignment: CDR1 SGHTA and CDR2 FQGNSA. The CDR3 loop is CASSLAVGIPYEQYF. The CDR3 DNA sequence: TGTGCCAGCAGCTTAGCGGTGGGCATCCCCTACGAGCAGTACTTC.

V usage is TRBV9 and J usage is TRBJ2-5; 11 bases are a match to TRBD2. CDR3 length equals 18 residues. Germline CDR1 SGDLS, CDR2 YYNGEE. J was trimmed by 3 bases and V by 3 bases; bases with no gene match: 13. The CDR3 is CASSEGDSGGASEETQYF. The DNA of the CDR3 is TGTGCCAGCAGCGAGGGAGATAGCGGGGGGGCAAGCGAAGAGACCCAGTACTTC.

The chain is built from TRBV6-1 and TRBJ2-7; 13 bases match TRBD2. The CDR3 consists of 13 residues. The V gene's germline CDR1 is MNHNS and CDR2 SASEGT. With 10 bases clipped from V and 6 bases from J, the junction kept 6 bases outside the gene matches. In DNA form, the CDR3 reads TGTGCCACGACTAGCGGGAGGACGGGCGAGCAGTACTTC. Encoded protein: CATTSGRTGEQYF.

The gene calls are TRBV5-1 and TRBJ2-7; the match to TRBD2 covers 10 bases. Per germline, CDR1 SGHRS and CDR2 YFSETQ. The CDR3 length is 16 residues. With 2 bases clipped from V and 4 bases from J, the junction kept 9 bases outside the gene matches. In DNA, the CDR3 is TGCGCCAGCAGCTTAGCGGGGGGGCCGTTCGCGTACGAGCAGTACTTC. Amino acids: CASSLAGGPFAYEQYF.

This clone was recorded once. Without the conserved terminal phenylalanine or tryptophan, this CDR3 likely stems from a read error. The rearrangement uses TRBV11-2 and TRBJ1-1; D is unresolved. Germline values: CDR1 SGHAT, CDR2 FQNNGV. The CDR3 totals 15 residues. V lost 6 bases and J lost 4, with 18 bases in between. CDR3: CASRHARGGGTEAFL. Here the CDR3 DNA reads TGTGCCAGCAGGCACGCCAGAGGAGGCGGCACTGAAGCTTTCCTT.

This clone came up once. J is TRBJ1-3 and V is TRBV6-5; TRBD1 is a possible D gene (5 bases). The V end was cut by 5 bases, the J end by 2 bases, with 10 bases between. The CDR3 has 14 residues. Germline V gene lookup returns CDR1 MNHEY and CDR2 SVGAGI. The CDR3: CASSQGKPGNTIYF. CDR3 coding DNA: TGTGCCAGCAGTCAGGGAAAACCTGGAAACACCATATATTTT.

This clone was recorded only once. The CDR3 coding sequence is TGTGCCAGCAGCTTAACTAGCGGGGTAACCTACGAGCAGTACTTC. Amino acid sequence: CASSLTSGVTYEQYF. The chain carries TRBV7-9 and TRBJ2-7, with 10 bases fitting TRBD2. The germline gives CDR1 SEHNR, CDR2 FQNEAQ (reference sequence). This CDR3 spans 15 amino acids. V shed 2 bases, J shed 2 bases, and the junction held 3 bases outside the gene matches.

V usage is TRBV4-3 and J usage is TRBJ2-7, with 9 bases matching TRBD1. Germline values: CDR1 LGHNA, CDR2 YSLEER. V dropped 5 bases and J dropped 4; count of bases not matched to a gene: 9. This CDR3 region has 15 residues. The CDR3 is CASSIRTGVQYEQYF. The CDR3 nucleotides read TGCGCCAGCAGCATTCGGACAGGGGTTCAATACGAGCAGTACTTC.

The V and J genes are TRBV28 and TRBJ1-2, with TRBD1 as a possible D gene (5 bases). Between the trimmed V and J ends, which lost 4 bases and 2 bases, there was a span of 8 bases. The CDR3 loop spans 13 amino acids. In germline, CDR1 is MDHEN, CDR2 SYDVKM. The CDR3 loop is CASSSDRNYGYTF. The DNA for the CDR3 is TGTGCCAGCAGTTCAGACAGAAACTATGGCTACACCTTC.

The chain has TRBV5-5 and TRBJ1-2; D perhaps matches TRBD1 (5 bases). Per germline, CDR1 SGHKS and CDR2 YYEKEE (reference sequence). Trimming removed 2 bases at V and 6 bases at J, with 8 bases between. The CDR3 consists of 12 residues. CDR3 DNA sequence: TGTGCCAGCAGCTTAAGGGGTAATGGCTACACCTTC. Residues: CASSLRGNGYTF.

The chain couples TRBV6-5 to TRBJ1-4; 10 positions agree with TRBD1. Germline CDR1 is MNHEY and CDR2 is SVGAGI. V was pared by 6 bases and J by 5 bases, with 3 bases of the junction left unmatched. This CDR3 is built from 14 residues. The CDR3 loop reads CASRGQGGNEKLFF. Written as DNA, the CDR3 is TGTGCCAGCAGAGGACAGGGGGGGAATGAAAAACTGTTTTTT.

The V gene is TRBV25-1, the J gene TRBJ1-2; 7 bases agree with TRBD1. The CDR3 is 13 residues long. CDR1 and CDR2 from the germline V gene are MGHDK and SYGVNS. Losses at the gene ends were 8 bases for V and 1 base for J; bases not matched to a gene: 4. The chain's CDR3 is CASVGQVNYGYTF. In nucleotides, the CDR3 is TGTGCCAGCGTAGGACAGGTTAACTATGGCTACACCTTC.

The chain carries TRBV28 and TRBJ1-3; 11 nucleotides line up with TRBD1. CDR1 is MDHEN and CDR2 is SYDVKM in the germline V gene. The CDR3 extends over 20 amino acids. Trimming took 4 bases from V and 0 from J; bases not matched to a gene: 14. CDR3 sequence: CASSSSGTGGSSLSGNTIYF. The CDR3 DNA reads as TGTGCCAGCAGTTCTTCCGGGACAGGGGGATCCTCTCTCTCTGGAAACACCATATATTTT.

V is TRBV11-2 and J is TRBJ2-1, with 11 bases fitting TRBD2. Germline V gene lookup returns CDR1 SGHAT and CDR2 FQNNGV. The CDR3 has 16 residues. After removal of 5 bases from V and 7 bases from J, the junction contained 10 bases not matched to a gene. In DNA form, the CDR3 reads TGTGCCAGCAGCACACCCACTAGCGGGAGAAGGAATGAGCAGTTCTTC. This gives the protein CASSTPTSGRRNEQFF.

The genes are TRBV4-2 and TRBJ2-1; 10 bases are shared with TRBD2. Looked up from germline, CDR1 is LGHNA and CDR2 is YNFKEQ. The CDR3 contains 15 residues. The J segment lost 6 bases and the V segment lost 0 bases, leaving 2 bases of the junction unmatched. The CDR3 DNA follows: TGTGCCAGCAGCCAAGACCCTAGCGGGGGCAATGAGCAGTTCTTC. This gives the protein CASSQDPSGGNEQFF.

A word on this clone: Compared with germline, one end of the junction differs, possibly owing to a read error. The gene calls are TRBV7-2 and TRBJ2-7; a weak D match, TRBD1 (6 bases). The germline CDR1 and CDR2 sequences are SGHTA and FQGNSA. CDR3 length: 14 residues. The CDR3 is CASSRDIGSYGQYF. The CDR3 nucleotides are TGTGCCAGCAGCCGGGACATTGGGTCCTACGGGCAGTACTTC.

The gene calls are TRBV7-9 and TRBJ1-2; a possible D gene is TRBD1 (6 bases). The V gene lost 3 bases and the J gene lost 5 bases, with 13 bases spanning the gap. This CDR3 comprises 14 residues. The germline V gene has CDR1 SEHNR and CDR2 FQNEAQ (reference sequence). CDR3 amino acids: CASSFTGSSYGYTF. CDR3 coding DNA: TGTGCCAGCAGCTTCACAGGGTCGTCGTATGGCTACACCTTC.